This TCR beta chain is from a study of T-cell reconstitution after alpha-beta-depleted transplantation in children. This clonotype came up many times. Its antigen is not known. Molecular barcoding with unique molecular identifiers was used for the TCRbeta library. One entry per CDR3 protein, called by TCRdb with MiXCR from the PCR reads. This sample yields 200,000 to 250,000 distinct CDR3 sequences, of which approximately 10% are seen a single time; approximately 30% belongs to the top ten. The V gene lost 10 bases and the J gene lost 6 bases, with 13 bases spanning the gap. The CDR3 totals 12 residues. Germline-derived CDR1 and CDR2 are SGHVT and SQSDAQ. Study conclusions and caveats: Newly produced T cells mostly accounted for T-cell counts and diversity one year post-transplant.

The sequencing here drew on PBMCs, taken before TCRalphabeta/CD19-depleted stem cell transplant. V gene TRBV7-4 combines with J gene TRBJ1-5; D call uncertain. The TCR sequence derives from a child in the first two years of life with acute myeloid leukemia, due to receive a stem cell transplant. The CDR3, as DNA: TGTGCCAACCCGAAGGAGCGTCAGCCCCAGCATTTT. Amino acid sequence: CANPKERQPQHF.